What follows are 4 T cell receptor beta chains derived from one specimen sequenced in a study of T-cell memory formation after mild COVID-19. One entry per CDR3 protein, called by TCRdb with MiXCR from the 5' RACE reads. There are a few hundred thousand distinct CDR3 sequences in the sample; roughly 17% occur only once, and approximately 25% lies in the top ten. The specimen was PBMCs or a T cell subset sorted from them (not recorded which). These receptors all stem from a man aged 18 to 35 who had mild COVID-19 (a few samples of this study predate the infection). Cell type and time point are not known.

A few counts support this clonotype. The V call is TRBV20-1, the J call TRBJ1-1; no definite D call. Germline-derived CDR1 and CDR2 are DFQATT and SNEGSKA (reference sequence). Trimming stripped 5 bases from V and 11 bases from J, with 15 bases between. CDR3 size: 11 residues. The CDR3 sequence is CSAYFAGGAFF. The CDR3 DNA is TGCAGTGCTTACTTTGCGGGAGGGGCTTTCTTT.

This chain connects TRBV4-3 to TRBJ2-5, with 9 bases that match TRBD1. J lost 5 bases, V lost 1 base, and 5 bases had no gene match. Germline CDR1 and CDR2: LGHNA and YSLEER. This CDR3 is built from 15 residues. CDR3 protein: CASSQGDRDWETQYF. The CDR3 DNA follows: TGCGCCAGCAGCCAAGGGGACAGGGATTGGGAGACCCAGTACTTC.

This clonotype has just a few counts. The chain has TRBV15 and TRBJ1-1; D is perhaps TRBD1 (5 bases). The CDR3 extends over 13 amino acids. V was clipped by 2 bases and J by 12 bases, with 16 bases between them. In germline, CDR1 is LNHNV, CDR2 YYDKDF (reference sequence). Written as DNA, the CDR3 is TGTGCCACCAGCAGATATCGGGCTGGGGGGTCTTTCTTT. Residues: CATSRYRAGGSFF.

This clonotype was counted a few times. The rearrangement uses TRBV12-3 or TRBV12-4 and TRBJ2-1, with a tentative D call TRBD2 (5 bases). Trimming took 5 bases from V and 10 from J, leaving 9 bases between them. The CDR3 sequence is 11 residues long. CDR3 nucleotide sequence: TGTGCCAGCAGTCAAGCGGTGGAGCAGTTCTTC. It codes for CASSQAVEQFF.